The rows below give T cell receptor beta chains drawn from one sample of a study of T cells after yellow fever vaccination. TCRdb re-analysed the 5' RACE reads in MiXCR, keeping a single row per CDR3 protein. The repertoire holds some 500,000 distinct CDR3 sequences, with around an eighth as singletons. Sequencing used PBMCs, obtained on the day of the yellow fever booster vaccination. The origin of the receptors is a man aged 25-40 years who received the YFV17D yellow fever vaccine. Each CDR3 is given with its conserved first and last residue. The D gene is left open where the match is weak. For some rows the clone size is stated as once, few or many, or as a class when expanded; others skip it.

J gene: TRBJ2-5
D gene: NA
V gene: TRBV19
CDR3 length: 13
clone size: few
CDR3 DNA: TGTGCCAGTAGCTTCACCGGGACAGAGACCCAGTACTTC
CDR3 protein: CASSFTGTETQYF

J gene: TRBJ2-2
D gene: NA
V gene: TRBV9
CDR3 length: 14
clone size: NA
CDR3 DNA: TGTGCCAGCAGCGTAGTGGTCACGACCGGGGAGCTGTTTTTT
CDR3 protein: CASSVVVTTGELFF

J gene: TRBJ2-3
D gene: TRBD2
V gene: TRBV5-4
CDR3 length: 17
clone size: NA
CDR3 DNA: TGTGCCAGCAGCTTGGAGAGGACTAGCGGGAGGACAGATACGCAGTATTTT
CDR3 protein: CASSLERTSGRTDTQYF

J gene: TRBJ2-2
D gene: NA
V gene: TRBV6-1
CDR3 length: 15
clone size: few
CDR3 DNA: TGTGCCAGCAGTCAACAGGGTTTGTCCGGCGGGGAGCTGTTTTTT
CDR3 protein: CASSQQGLSGGELFF

J gene: TRBJ2-1
D gene: NA
V gene: TRBV6-5
CDR3 length: 15
clone size: many
CDR3 DNA: TGTGCCAGCAGTTCAGGGGGAGGGGGTTACAATGAGCAGTTCTTC
CDR3 protein: CASSSGGGGYNEQFF

J gene: TRBJ2-2
D gene: NA
V gene: TRBV12-3/TRBV12-4
CDR3 length: 14
clone size: many
CDR3 DNA: TGTGCCAGCGGATCGTCCCAGCTCACCGGGGAGCTGTTTTTT
CDR3 protein: CASGSSQLTGELFF

J gene: TRBJ2-5
D gene: TRBD2
V gene: TRBV4-3
CDR3 length: 16
clone size: few
CDR3 DNA: TGCGCCAGCAGCCAACGCACCGGGACTAGGCCAGAGACCCAGTACTTC
CDR3 protein: CASSQRTGTRPETQYF

J gene: TRBJ2-7
D gene: TRBD2
V gene: TRBV3-1
CDR3 length: 16
clone size: NA
CDR3 DNA: TGTGCCAGGAGCCAACCGACTAGCGGGAGGGCGTACGAGCAGTACTTC
CDR3 protein: CARSQPTSGRAYEQYF

J gene: TRBJ2-5
D gene: TRBD1
V gene: TRBV5-1
CDR3 length: 16
clone size: NA
CDR3 DNA: TGCGCCAGCAGCGACGCGGGACAGGGCAACCCAAGGACCCAGTACTTC
CDR3 protein: CASSDAGQGNPRTQYF

J gene: TRBJ2-1
D gene: TRBD2
V gene: TRBV4-2
CDR3 length: 16
clone size: NA
CDR3 DNA: TGTGCCAGCAGCCAAGTAAGATCGGCGGGACTAGATGAGCAGTTCTTC
CDR3 protein: CASSQVRSAGLDEQFF

J gene: TRBJ2-5
D gene: NA
V gene: TRBV20-1
CDR3 length: 12
clone size: few
CDR3 DNA: TGCAGTGCTAGAGATGACCGAGAGACCCAGTACTTC
CDR3 protein: CSARDDRETQYF

J gene: TRBJ2-3
D gene: TRBD1
V gene: TRBV18
CDR3 length: 12
clone size: NA
CDR3 DNA: TGTGCCAGCAGACAGGGTTCAGATACGCAGTATTTT
CDR3 protein: CASRQGSDTQYF

J gene: TRBJ2-3
D gene: TRBD2
V gene: TRBV5-1
CDR3 length: 16
clone size: few
CDR3 DNA: TGCGCCAGCAGCACCTACAGCGGGAGGGCCACAGATACGCAGTATTTT
CDR3 protein: CASSTYSGRATDTQYF

J gene: TRBJ2-2
D gene: TRBD2
V gene: TRBV7-2
CDR3 length: 14
clone size: few
CDR3 DNA: TGTGCCAGCAGCGTTACTAGCGTCACCGGGGAGCTGTTTTTT
CDR3 protein: CASSVTSVTGELFF